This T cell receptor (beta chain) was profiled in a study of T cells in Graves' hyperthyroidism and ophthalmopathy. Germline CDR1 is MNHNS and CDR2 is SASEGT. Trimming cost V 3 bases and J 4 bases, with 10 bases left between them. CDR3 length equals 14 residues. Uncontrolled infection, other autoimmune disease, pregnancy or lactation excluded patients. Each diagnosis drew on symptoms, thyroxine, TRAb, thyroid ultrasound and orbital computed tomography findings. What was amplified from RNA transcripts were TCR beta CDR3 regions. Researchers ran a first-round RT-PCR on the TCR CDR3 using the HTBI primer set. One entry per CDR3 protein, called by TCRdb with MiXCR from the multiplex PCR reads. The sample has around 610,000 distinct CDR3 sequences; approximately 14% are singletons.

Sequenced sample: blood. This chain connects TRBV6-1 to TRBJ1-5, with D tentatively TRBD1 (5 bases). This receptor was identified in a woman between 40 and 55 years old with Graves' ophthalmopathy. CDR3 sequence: CASSDGAENQPQHF. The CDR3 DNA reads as TGTGCCAGCAGTGACGGGGCAGAAAATCAGCCCCAGCATTTT.